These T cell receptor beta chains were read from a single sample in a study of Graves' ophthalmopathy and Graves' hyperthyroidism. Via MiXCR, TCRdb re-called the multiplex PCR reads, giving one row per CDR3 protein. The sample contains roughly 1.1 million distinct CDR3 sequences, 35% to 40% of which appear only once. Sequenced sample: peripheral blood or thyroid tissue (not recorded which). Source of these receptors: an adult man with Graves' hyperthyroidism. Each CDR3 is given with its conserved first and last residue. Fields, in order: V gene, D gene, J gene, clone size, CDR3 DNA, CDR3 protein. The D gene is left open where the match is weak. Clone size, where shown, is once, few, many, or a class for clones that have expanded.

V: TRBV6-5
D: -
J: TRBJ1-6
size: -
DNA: TGTGCCAGCAGTTATCAGGAGCTGAATTCACCCCTCCACTTT
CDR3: CASSYQELNSPLHF

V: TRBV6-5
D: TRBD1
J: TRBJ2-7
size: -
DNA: TGTGCCAGCAGTTACGGCGGGACAGGGGGTGAGCAGTACTTC
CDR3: CASSYGGTGGEQYF

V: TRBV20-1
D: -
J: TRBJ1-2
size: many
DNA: TGCAGTGCTAGAGAGGAAGGGGCAAGATATGGCTACACCTTC
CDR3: CSAREEGARYGYTF

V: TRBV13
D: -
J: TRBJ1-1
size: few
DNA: TGTGCCAGCAGCTGGGGACTGAGTGAAGCTTTCTTT
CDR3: CASSWGLSEAFF

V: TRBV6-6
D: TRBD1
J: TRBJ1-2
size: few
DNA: TGTGCCAGCAGTCCGACCCGGACAGGGGGAACTAGGTATGGCTACACCTTC
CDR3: CASSPTRTGGTRYGYTF

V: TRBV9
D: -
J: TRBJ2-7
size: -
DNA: TGTGCCAGCAGCGTAGCGTCCGGGGGCGACTACGAGCAGTACTTC
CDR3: CASSVASGGDYEQYF

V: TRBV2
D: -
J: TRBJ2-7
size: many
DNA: TGTGCCAGCAGTGCATTATCCGGGAACCCCTACGAGCAGTACTTC
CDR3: CASSALSGNPYEQYF

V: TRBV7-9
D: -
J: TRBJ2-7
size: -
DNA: TGTGCCAGCAGCTCGGACAACACCTACGAGCAGTACTTC
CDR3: CASSSDNTYEQYF

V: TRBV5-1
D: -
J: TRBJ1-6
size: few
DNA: TGCGCCAGCAGCTTGGTTCAGGGGTCCTATAATTCACCCCTCCACTTT
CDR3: CASSLVQGSYNSPLHF

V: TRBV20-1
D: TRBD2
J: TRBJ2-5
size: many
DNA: TGCAGTGCTAGTACTAGCGGGAGTCCGGCCCAGTACTTC
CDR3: CSASTSGSPAQYF

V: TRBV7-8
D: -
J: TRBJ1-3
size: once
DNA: TGCGCCAGCAGCCAATCCATATATTTT
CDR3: CASSQSIYF

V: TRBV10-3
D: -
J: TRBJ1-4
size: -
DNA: TGTGCCATCAGGGCGACAGGAACTAATGAAAAACTGTTTTTT
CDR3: CAIRATGTNEKLFF

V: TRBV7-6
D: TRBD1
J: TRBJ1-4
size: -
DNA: TGTGCCAGCAGCTCACGGGGACAGACTAATGAAAAACTGTTTTTT
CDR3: CASSSRGQTNEKLFF

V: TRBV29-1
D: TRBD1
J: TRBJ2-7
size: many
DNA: TGCAGCGTTGTCCGGGACAGGGGGGCCTACGAGCAGTACTTC
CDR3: CSVVRDRGAYEQYF

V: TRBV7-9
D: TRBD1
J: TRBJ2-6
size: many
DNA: TGTGCCAGCAGCCGCCCGGGACAGTCAAACGTCCTGACTTTC
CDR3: CASSRPGQSNVLTF

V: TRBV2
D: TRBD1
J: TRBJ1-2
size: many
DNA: TGTGCCAGCAGTGCGACAGGGATGCTAATCTATGGCTACACCTTC
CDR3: CASSATGMLIYGYTF

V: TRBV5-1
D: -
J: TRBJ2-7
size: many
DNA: TGCGCCAGCAGCCAGAGCCCTTCCGAGCAGTACTTC
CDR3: CASSQSPSEQYF

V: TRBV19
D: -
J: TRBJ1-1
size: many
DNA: TGTGCCAGTAGCACGTGGAACACTGAAGCTTTCTTT
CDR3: CASSTWNTEAFF

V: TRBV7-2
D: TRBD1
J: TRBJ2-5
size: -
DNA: TGTGCCAGCAGCAATACCGGGACAGAGGGAGAGACCCAGTACTTC
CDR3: CASSNTGTEGETQYF

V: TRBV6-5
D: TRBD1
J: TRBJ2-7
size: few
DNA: TGTGCCAGCAGTGCCCGGACAGGGTTTGGCTACGAGCAGTACTTC
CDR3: CASSARTGFGYEQYF

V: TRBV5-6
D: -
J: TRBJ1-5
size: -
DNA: TGTGCCAGCAGCCTTCAAAGGTCCTATAGCAATCAGCCCCAGCATTTT
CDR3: CASSLQRSYSNQPQHF

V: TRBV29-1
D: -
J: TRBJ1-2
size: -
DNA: -
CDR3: CSVGEGAVHTF

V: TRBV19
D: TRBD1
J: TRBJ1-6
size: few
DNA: TGTGCCAGTAGTCCGGTTTGGACAGGGGGACACTATTCACCCCTCCACTTT
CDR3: CASSPVWTGGHYSPLHF

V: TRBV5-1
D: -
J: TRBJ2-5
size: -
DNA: TGCGCCAGCAGCCAAGAATGGGGCGGGATCCAAGAGACCCAGTACTTC
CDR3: CASSQEWGGIQETQYF

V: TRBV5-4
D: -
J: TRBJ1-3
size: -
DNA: TGTGCCAGCAGCTCCGGGGTATACTCTGGAAACACCATATATTTT
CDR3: CASSSGVYSGNTIYF

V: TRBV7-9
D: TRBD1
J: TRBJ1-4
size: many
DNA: TGTGCCAGCACCTTGACGTTACCGGGACAGAGGAATGAAAAACTGTTTTTT
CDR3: CASTLTLPGQRNEKLFF

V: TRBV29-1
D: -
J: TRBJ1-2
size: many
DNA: TGCAGCGTTGAGGCAGTCTTAGGCTACACCTTC
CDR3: CSVEAVLGYTF

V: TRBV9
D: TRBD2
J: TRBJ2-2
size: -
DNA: TGTGCCAGCAGCGGTAGCGGGGGAGAGAACACCGGGGAGCTGTTTTTT
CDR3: CASSGSGGENTGELFF

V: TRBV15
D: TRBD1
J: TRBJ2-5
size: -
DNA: TGTGCCACCAGCGGGAGGAACACCGGGGGACAGGGTAGTGAGACCCAGTACTTC
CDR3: CATSGRNTGGQGSETQYF

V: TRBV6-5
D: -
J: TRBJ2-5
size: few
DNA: TGTGCCAGCAGTGAAGATTGGCAGGTCCAAGAGACCCAGTACTTC
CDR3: CASSEDWQVQETQYF

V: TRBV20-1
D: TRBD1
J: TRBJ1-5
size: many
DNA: TGCAGTGCTCGACAGGGCTGGCTTGGCAATCAGCCCCAGCATTTT
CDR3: CSARQGWLGNQPQHF

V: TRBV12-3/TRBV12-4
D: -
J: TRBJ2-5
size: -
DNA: TGTGCCAGCAGTCCCCTCTCGGACCAAGAGACCCAGTACTTC
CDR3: CASSPLSDQETQYF

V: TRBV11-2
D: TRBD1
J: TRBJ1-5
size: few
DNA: TGTGCCAGCAATCGGCAGGGGGAGGTTAGGCCCCAGCATTTT
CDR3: CASNRQGEVRPQHF

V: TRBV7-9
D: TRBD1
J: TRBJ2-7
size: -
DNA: TGTGCCAGCAGCCCGACAGGGGGGGGGAGGTACGAGCAGTACTTC
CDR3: CASSPTGGGRYEQYF

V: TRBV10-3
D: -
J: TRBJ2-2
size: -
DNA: TGTGCCATCAGCATGGACGCGCAGGTCGACACCGGGGAGCTGTTTTTT
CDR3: CAISMDAQVDTGELFF

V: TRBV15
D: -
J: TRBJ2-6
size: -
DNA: TGTGCCACCAGCAGAGATGGAGGCGGGACAGAAGACTCTGGGGCCAACGTCCTGACTTTC
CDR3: CATSRDGGGTEDSGANVLTF

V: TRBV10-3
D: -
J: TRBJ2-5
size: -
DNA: TGTGCCATCAGCCCCCCAACGAACCTAAAAGAGACCCAGTACTTC
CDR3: CAISPPTNLKETQYF

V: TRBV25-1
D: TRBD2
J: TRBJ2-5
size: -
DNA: TGTGCCAGCAGTCCCGGGTCCGGGACTAGCGGGACAGAGACCCAGTACTTC
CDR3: CASSPGSGTSGTETQYF

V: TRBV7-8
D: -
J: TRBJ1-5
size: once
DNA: TGTGCCAGCAGCCCGGACAGCTCAAGGCAGCCCCAGCATTTT
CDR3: CASSPDSSRQPQHF

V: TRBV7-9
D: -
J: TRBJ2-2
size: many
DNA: TGTGCCACCCATCAGAGGACAGCGAACACCGGGGAGCTGTTTTTT
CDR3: CATHQRTANTGELFF

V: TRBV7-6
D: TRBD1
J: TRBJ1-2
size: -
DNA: TGTGCCAGCAGCTTAGGACAGGGGACGGGTGGCTACACCTTC
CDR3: CASSLGQGTGGYTF

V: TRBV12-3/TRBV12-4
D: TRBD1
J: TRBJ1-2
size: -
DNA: TGTGCCAGCAGTCCCCTAGACAGGGGCGGCTATGGCTACACCTTC
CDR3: CASSPLDRGGYGYTF